These T cell receptor beta chains were read from a single sample in a study of CD8 T cells in Susac syndrome. TCRdb re-derived calls from the immunoSEQ multiplex PCR reads in MiXCR, one entry per CDR3 protein. The table includes more than 150,000 distinct CDR3 sequences, approximately 95% detected once. The sequenced material came from CD8+ T cells from PBMCs. The source is a human donor with Susac syndrome. Both conserved end residues are part of each CDR3. The D gene is left open where the match is weak. Only part of the rows carry a size: once, few, many, or a class if the clone is expanded.

V gene: TRBV7-9
D gene: -
clone size: -
J gene: TRBJ2-7
CDR3 protein: CASSFEGTEAYEQYF
CDR3 DNA: TGTGCCAGCAGCTTCGAAGGAACTGAAGCCTACGAGCAGTACTTC

V gene: TRBV10-2
D gene: -
clone size: -
J gene: TRBJ1-2
CDR3 protein: CASSDPAVYGYTF
CDR3 DNA: TGCGCCAGCAGTGACCCCGCGGTATATGGCTACACCTTC

V gene: TRBV10-3
D gene: TRBD2
clone size: -
J gene: TRBJ2-5
CDR3 protein: CAISESLAGQETQYF
CDR3 DNA: TGTGCCATCAGTGAGTCACTAGCGGGCCAAGAGACCCAGTACTTC

V gene: TRBV12-5
D gene: -
clone size: -
J gene: TRBJ2-1
CDR3 protein: CASGRTTSTNEQFF
CDR3 DNA: TGTGCTAGTGGCCGTACGACTAGTACAAATGAGCAGTTCTTC

V gene: TRBV2
D gene: TRBD1
clone size: -
J gene: TRBJ2-5
CDR3 protein: CASSERTGLETQYF
CDR3 DNA: TGTGCCAGCAGTGAAAGGACAGGGCTGGAGACCCAGTACTTC

V gene: TRBV6-5
D gene: -
clone size: -
J gene: TRBJ2-4
CDR3 protein: CASSYVGGNIQYF
CDR3 DNA: TGTGCCAGCAGTTACGTTGGCGGAAACATTCAGTACTTC

V gene: TRBV19
D gene: -
clone size: -
J gene: TRBJ1-5
CDR3 protein: CASSIGRLWDQPQHF
CDR3 DNA: TGTGCCAGTAGTATCGGACGCCTATGGGATCAGCCCCAGCATTTT

V gene: TRBV4-1
D gene: TRBD2
clone size: -
J gene: TRBJ2-3
CDR3 protein: CASSRASGATDTQYF
CDR3 DNA: TGCGCCAGCAGCCGGGCTAGCGGGGCCACAGATACGCAGTATTTT

V gene: TRBV20-1
D gene: TRBD1
clone size: once
J gene: TRBJ1-2
CDR3 protein: CSARASRDRVEGGYTF
CDR3 DNA: TGCAGTGCTAGAGCTAGCCGGGACAGGGTGGAGGGTGGCTACACCTTC

V gene: TRBV20-1
D gene: -
clone size: -
J gene: TRBJ2-7
CDR3 protein: CSARVNWLAGYEQYF
CDR3 DNA: TGCAGTGCTAGAGTTAACTGGCTAGCCGGCTACGAGCAGTACTTC

V gene: TRBV2
D gene: -
clone size: -
J gene: TRBJ2-2
CDR3 protein: CASRSETRGVGELFF
CDR3 DNA: TGTGCCAGCAGATCTGAGACAAGGGGTGTCGGGGAGCTGTTTTTT

V gene: TRBV7-3
D gene: TRBD1
clone size: -
J gene: TRBJ2-5
CDR3 protein: CASSLDRVTGETQYF
CDR3 DNA: TGTGCCAGCAGCCTTGACAGGGTGACGGGCGAGACCCAGTACTTC

V gene: TRBV3-1
D gene: TRBD1
clone size: -
J gene: TRBJ1-1
CDR3 protein: CASSHFTGTGGAEAFF
CDR3 DNA: TGTGCCAGCAGCCATTTTACCGGGACAGGGGGGGCTGAAGCTTTCTTT

V gene: TRBV12-3/TRBV12-4
D gene: TRBD2
clone size: -
J gene: TRBJ2-1
CDR3 protein: CASSGLAGSGNEQFF
CDR3 DNA: TGTGCCAGCAGTGGGCTAGCGGGTTCGGGGAATGAGCAGTTCTTC

V gene: TRBV20-1
D gene: -
clone size: once
J gene: TRBJ2-7
CDR3 protein: CSARVVGTDTYEQYF
CDR3 DNA: TGCAGTGCTAGAGTGGTCGGGACGGATACCTACGAGCAGTACTTC

V gene: TRBV12-5
D gene: -
clone size: once
J gene: TRBJ1-5
CDR3 protein: CASGLPGAEPQHF
CDR3 DNA: TGTGCTAGTGGTTTGCCGGGAGCCGAGCCCCAGCATTTT

V gene: TRBV9
D gene: TRBD1
clone size: -
J gene: TRBJ1-2
CDR3 protein: CASSAGGTGEGYTF
CDR3 DNA: TGTGCCAGCAGCGCCGGAGGGACAGGGGAGGGCTACACCTTC

V gene: TRBV7-9
D gene: TRBD2
clone size: -
J gene: TRBJ2-7
CDR3 protein: CASSFVGTSSYEQYF
CDR3 DNA: TGTGCCAGCAGCTTTGTCGGGACTAGCAGCTACGAGCAGTACTTC

V gene: TRBV9
D gene: -
clone size: -
J gene: TRBJ2-1
CDR3 protein: CASSERIEQSYSSYNEQFF
CDR3 DNA: TGTGCCAGCAGCGAGAGAATCGAACAAAGTTACAGCTCCTACAATGAGCAGTTCTTC

V gene: TRBV27
D gene: -
clone size: once
J gene: TRBJ2-7
CDR3 protein: CASSLGTSVEQYF
CDR3 DNA: TGTGCCAGCAGCCTCGGGACTTCCGTCGAGCAGTACTTC

V gene: TRBV5-1
D gene: TRBD1
clone size: -
J gene: TRBJ2-7
CDR3 protein: CASSSRQGEDEQYF
CDR3 DNA: TGCGCCAGCAGCTCCCGACAGGGTGAGGACGAGCAGTACTTC

V gene: TRBV29-1
D gene: TRBD1
clone size: -
J gene: TRBJ1-1
CDR3 protein: CSATPQGDTEAFF
CDR3 DNA: TGCAGCGCCACGCCGCAGGGGGACACTGAAGCTTTCTTT

V gene: TRBV7-3
D gene: -
clone size: -
J gene: TRBJ2-7
CDR3 protein: CASSFSRGDEQYF
CDR3 DNA: TGTGCCAGCAGCTTTAGTAGGGGCGACGAGCAGTACTTC

V gene: TRBV20-1
D gene: -
clone size: -
J gene: TRBJ2-4
CDR3 protein: CSAKPGSLTKNIQYF
CDR3 DNA: TGCAGTGCTAAACCAGGTAGCCTAACCAAAAACATTCAGTACTTC

V gene: TRBV6-2/TRBV6-3
D gene: TRBD1
clone size: -
J gene: TRBJ2-7
CDR3 protein: CASSSLGTGVPYEQYF
CDR3 DNA: TGTGCCAGCAGTTCCCTCGGGACAGGGGTTCCCTACGAGCAGTACTTC

V gene: TRBV25-1
D gene: -
clone size: -
J gene: TRBJ1-3
CDR3 protein: CASSDGSGGNTIYF
CDR3 DNA: TGTGCCAGCAGTGATGGGTCAGGAGGAAACACCATATATTTT

V gene: TRBV27
D gene: TRBD1
clone size: -
J gene: TRBJ1-2
CDR3 protein: CASRPGQAFGYTF
CDR3 DNA: TGTGCCAGCAGGCCGGGACAGGCTTTCGGCTACACCTTC

V gene: TRBV4-1
D gene: -
clone size: -
J gene: TRBJ2-3
CDR3 protein: CASSQEDLSDTQYF
CDR3 DNA: TGCGCCAGCAGCCAAGAAGATCTTTCAGATACGCAGTATTTT

V gene: TRBV5-4
D gene: TRBD1
clone size: -
J gene: TRBJ1-4
CDR3 protein: CASSFRGRGTNEKLFF
CDR3 DNA: TGTGCCAGCAGCTTCAGGGGGCGCGGGACTAATGAAAAACTGTTTTTT

V gene: TRBV20-1
D gene: -
clone size: -
J gene: TRBJ1-1
CDR3 protein: CSALGGFDTEAFF
CDR3 DNA: TGCAGTGCTCTAGGGGGTTTCGACACTGAAGCTTTCTTT

V gene: TRBV18
D gene: -
clone size: -
J gene: TRBJ1-1
CDR3 protein: CASSRPGPEAFF
CDR3 DNA: TGTGCCAGCTCACGGCCGGGACCTGAAGCTTTCTTT

V gene: TRBV25-1
D gene: -
clone size: -
J gene: TRBJ2-1
CDR3 protein: CASSEVSGKLQGDEQFF
CDR3 DNA: TGTGCCAGCAGTGAAGTAAGCGGGAAACTACAGGGAGATGAGCAGTTCTTC

V gene: TRBV6-5
D gene: -
clone size: -
J gene: TRBJ1-5
CDR3 protein: CASSYGGSNQPQHF
CDR3 DNA: TGTGCCAGCAGTTACGGGGGTAGCAATCAGCCCCAGCATTTT

V gene: TRBV6-9
D gene: -
clone size: once
J gene: TRBJ2-7
CDR3 protein: CASTKIGPGHEVYEQYF
CDR3 DNA: TGTGCCAGCACTAAAATCGGGCCGGGACACGAGGTTTACGAGCAGTACTTC

V gene: TRBV20-1
D gene: TRBD2
clone size: once
J gene: TRBJ2-7
CDR3 protein: CSAQTTSASYEQYF
CDR3 DNA: TGCAGTGCTCAAACGACTAGCGCCTCCTACGAGCAGTACTTC

V gene: TRBV6-5
D gene: TRBD1
clone size: -
J gene: TRBJ1-5
CDR3 protein: CASSYTISGTGVQPQHF
CDR3 DNA: TGTGCCAGCAGTTACACAATATCCGGGACAGGAGTACAGCCCCAGCATTTT

V gene: TRBV7-8
D gene: -
clone size: -
J gene: TRBJ1-5
CDR3 protein: CASSPGGVAGNQPQHF
CDR3 DNA: TGTGCCAGCAGCCCGGGCGGCGTGGCAGGCAATCAGCCCCAGCATTTT

V gene: TRBV29-1
D gene: TRBD2
clone size: -
J gene: TRBJ2-1
CDR3 protein: CSGTGTSYNYNEQFF
CDR3 DNA: TGCAGCGGGACCGGGACTAGCTATAACTACAATGAGCAGTTCTTC

V gene: TRBV12-3/TRBV12-4
D gene: TRBD2
clone size: once
J gene: TRBJ2-1
CDR3 protein: CASSLSGRVDNEQFF
CDR3 DNA: TGTGCCAGCAGCCTGAGCGGGAGGGTGGACAATGAGCAGTTCTTC

V gene: TRBV11-2
D gene: TRBD1
clone size: -
J gene: TRBJ1-2
CDR3 protein: CASSSGGQGAYGYTF
CDR3 DNA: TGTGCCAGCAGCTCCGGGGGACAGGGAGCCTATGGCTACACCTTC

V gene: TRBV6-5
D gene: TRBD1
clone size: -
J gene: TRBJ1-1
CDR3 protein: CAAWDSLNTEAFF
CDR3 DNA: TGTGCCGCTTGGGACAGCTTGAACACTGAAGCTTTCTTT

V gene: TRBV6-5
D gene: -
clone size: -
J gene: TRBJ2-1
CDR3 protein: CASSKASHNEQFF
CDR3 DNA: TGTGCCAGCAGCAAGGCTAGCCACAATGAGCAGTTCTTC

V gene: TRBV20-1
D gene: -
clone size: -
J gene: TRBJ1-3
CDR3 protein: CSARRQELSGNTIYF
CDR3 DNA: TGCAGTGCAAGGAGACAGGAGCTCTCTGGAAACACCATATATTTT

V gene: TRBV30
D gene: TRBD1
clone size: few
J gene: TRBJ1-5
CDR3 protein: CASQDRDNQPQHF
CDR3 DNA: TGTGCCTCCCAGGACAGGGACAATCAGCCCCAGCATTTT

V gene: TRBV6-1
D gene: TRBD1
clone size: -
J gene: TRBJ2-2
CDR3 protein: CASKQGAAGELFF
CDR3 DNA: TGTGCCAGCAAACAGGGGGCAGCCGGGGAGCTGTTTTTT

V gene: TRBV28
D gene: -
clone size: -
J gene: TRBJ2-7
CDR3 protein: CASTYSTGSSYEQYF
CDR3 DNA: TGTGCCAGCACTTACTCAACAGGGAGCTCCTACGAGCAGTACTTC